The source of this T cell receptor (beta chain) is a study of beta chain features in type 1 diabetes. The sequenced template was cDNA made from the entire isolated RNA. Clones were read by immunoSEQ multiplex PCR, and TCRdb kept only the in-frame ones, dropping some. The data contain roughly 240,000 clones, roughly 14% of them seen just once; the ten biggest clones take up about 0.027%. This clone was seen a handful of times. One end of the junction fails to match germline, which may point to a read error. This receptor was taken from a woman between 40 and 55 years old in good health. Sequencing was performed on naive CD4+ T cells from blood.

The DNA for the CDR3 is TGTGCTAGCAGCTTAGGGGTCCCGGGAAGAGGGAATGAGCAGTTCTTC. This sequence encodes CASSLGVPGRGNEQFF. This chain uses TRBV7-7 with TRBJ2-1, with D perhaps given as TRBD1 or TRBD2 (5 bases each). The germline CDR1 and CDR2 sequences are SSHAT and FNYEAQ (reference sequence). The CDR3 extends over 16 amino acids.